These 22 T cell receptor beta chains were all obtained from the same sample, sequenced in a study of regulatory T cells in long-lasting Graves disease. The time point: persistent/refractory GD, antithyroid drugs over 5 years with positive TRAb. PBMC-derived RNA was used for the TCR library. Relying on iRepertoire HTBI primers and Arm-PCR of CDR3 regions, the team built TCR beta libraries. TCRdb called the multiplex PCR reads again in MiXCR, with one record for every CDR3 protein. Counted here are more than 350,000 distinct CDR3 sequences, around 20% occurring once; the ten biggest clones make up roughly an eighth. This sample comprised peripheral blood mononuclear cells (PBMCs), obtained when the disease was refractory, from a patient treated with antithyroid drugs. The receptors come from a female donor with Graves disease.

This clonotype was detected many times. The chain links TRBV20-1 to TRBJ2-5, with 7 bases lining up with TRBD1. The V gene's germline CDR1 is DFQATT and CDR2 SNEGSKA (reference sequence). Trimming took 5 bases from V and 1 from J; bases not matched to a gene: 4. The CDR3 loop spans 13 amino acids. The CDR3 DNA reads TGCAGTGCTGAGACAGGGACCCAAGAGACCCAGTACTTC. It yields the protein CSAETGTQETQYF.

Many counts were recorded for this clonotype. This rearrangement joins TRBV28 to TRBJ2-2, with D possibly matching TRBD1 (6 bases). Trimming shortened V by 6 bases and J by 0 bases, and 11 bases separated the two germline ends. CDR1 is MDHEN and CDR2 is SYDVKM in the germline V gene. The CDR3 is 15 amino acids. This CDR3 is CASRAGTTNTGELFF. In DNA form, the CDR3 reads TGTGCCAGCAGGGCCGGGACAACGAACACCGGGGAGCTGTTTTTT.

V gene TRBV7-9 combines with J gene TRBJ1-4; D perhaps matches TRBD1 (6 bases). This CDR3 comprises 15 residues. Trimming left V 3 bases short and J 8 bases short, with 16 bases between. Germline values: CDR1 SEHNR, CDR2 FQNEAQ (reference sequence). The CDR3 spells CASSLTKDSKEKLFF. The CDR3 region has the DNA TGTGCCAGCAGCTTGACTAAGGACAGTAAGGAAAAACTGTTTTTT. Using reference TRBV7-9 and TRBJ1-4 for the parts outside the CDR3, the full variable domain is DTGVSQNPRHKITKRGQNVTFRCDPISEHNRLYWYRQTLGQGPEFLTYFQNEAQLEKSRLLSDRFSAERPKGSFSTLEIQRTEQGDSAMYLCASSLTKDSKEKLFFGSGTQLSVL.

Concerning this clonotype itself: Just one base apart from a much larger clone, this may be a read error. The genes are TRBV7-6 and TRBJ1-4, with 10 positions matching TRBD1. Germline CDR1 and CDR2: SGHVS and FNYEAQ. The CDR3 length is 17 residues. V shed 5 bases, J shed 6 bases, and the junction held 12 bases outside the gene matches. The CDR3 coding sequence is TGTGCCAGCAGCACGACTTTTTTGACAGGGGGCGATGAAAAACTGTTTTTT. This gives the protein CASSTTFLTGGDEKLFF.

The rearrangement uses TRBV6-1 and TRBJ2-5, with D hard to call. The end of the DNA is better explained by TRBJ2-1, so the J call may be wrong. The germline V gene has CDR1 MNHNS and CDR2 SASEGT. The CDR3 is made up of 12 amino acids. The CDR3, as DNA: TGTGCCAGCAGTGACCACCTAGATGAGCAGTTCTTC. This codes for CASSDHLDEQFF.

Comment on this clonotype: A read error is possible here, since a much larger clone lies one base away. The V gene is TRBV20-1, the J gene TRBJ2-4, with 9 bases matching TRBD1. The CDR3 totals 14 residues. CDR1 and CDR2 from the germline V gene are DFQATT and SNEGSKA (reference sequence). The J segment lost 0 bases and the V segment lost 7 bases, leaving 4 bases of the junction unmatched. The CDR3: CSVTGGVAKNIQYF. The CDR3, as DNA: TGCAGTGTTACAGGGGGCGTAGCCAAAAACATTCAGTACTTC.

This clonotype was counted at least ten times. This chain joins TRBV7-8 and TRBJ2-6; D might be TRBD1 or TRBD2, each matching 5 bases. Germline V lookup: CDR1 SGHVS, CDR2 FQNEAQ. Trimming took 7 bases from V and 0 from J, leaving 19 bases between them. The CDR3 extends over 18 amino acids. CDR3 residues: CASNAGMGRTSGANVLTF. CDR3 in DNA: TGTGCCAGCAACGCCGGGATGGGGCGTACCTCTGGGGCCAACGTCCTGACTTTC.

The V and J genes are TRBV20-1 and TRBJ2-7; 7 bases align to TRBD1. CDR3 length equals 14 residues. With V trimmed by 5 bases and J by 5 bases, 12 bases remained unmatched. Per the germline V gene, CDR1 is DFQATT and CDR2 is SNEGSKA (reference sequence). CDR3 loop: CSAGFQGDRDEQYF. CDR3 nucleotides: TGCAGTGCTGGATTCCAGGGGGATCGGGACGAGCAGTACTTC.

This clonotype was counted many times. The chain employs TRBV27 and TRBJ2-2; 11 nucleotides align to TRBD2. Germline V CDR1 and CDR2: MNHEY, SMNVEV (reference sequence). This CDR3 is 18 amino acids long. V shed 5 bases and J 6 bases; nucleotides not matched to a gene: 14. DNA for the CDR3: TGTGCCAGCAGTCCAGAGCTTACTAGCGGGAGTGGGGCCGGGGAGCTGTTTTTT. Translating it yields CASSPELTSGSGAGELFF.

The V gene is TRBV11-2, the J gene TRBJ2-1, with D uncertain. CDR3 length equals 13 residues. Per the germline V gene, CDR1 is SGHAT and CDR2 is FQNNGV. Trimming took 5 bases from V and 4 from J, leaving 9 bases between them. The CDR3 reads CASSRDFYNEQFF. The CDR3 nucleotides read TGTGCCAGCAGCCGTGACTTTTACAATGAGCAGTTCTTC.

This clonotype was seen a handful of times. This chain connects TRBV27 to TRBJ1-5, with a possible D match to TRBD1 (5 bases). The germline gives CDR1 MNHEY, CDR2 SMNVEV (reference sequence). The CDR3 has 14 residues. With 3 bases removed from V and 13 bases from J, the gap between germline ends came to 19 bases. CDR3 DNA: TGTGCCAGCAGTTTCAATGGGGCTTGGGATAGACAGCATTTT. Translation gives CASSFNGAWDRQHF.

This clonotype was recorded only once. The chain combines TRBV29-1 with TRBJ2-1; the match to TRBD2 covers 9 bases. The ends lost 3 bases at V and 7 bases at J; junction bases unmatched: 10. Looked up from germline, CDR1 is SQVTM and CDR2 is ANQGSEA. The CDR3 is 15 residues long. The CDR3: CSVEGVGGRENEQFF. The CDR3 DNA is TGCAGCGTTGAGGGTGTGGGCGGGAGGGAAAATGAGCAGTTCTTC.

The chain is built from TRBV28 and TRBJ1-6; perhaps TRBD1 as D (5 bases). The CDR3 extends over 12 amino acids. The V gene lost 8 bases and the J gene lost 7 bases, with 9 bases spanning the gap. Germline V CDR1 and CDR2: MDHEN, SYDVKM. The chain's CDR3 is CASGTRNSPLHF. CDR3 bases: TGTGCCAGCGGGACCAGGAATTCACCCCTCCACTTT. Full variable domain (rest looked up from reference TRBV28 and TRBJ1-6): DVKVTQSSRYLVKRTGEKVFLECVQDMDHENMFWYRQDPGLGLRLIYFSYDVKMKEKGDIPEGYSVSREKKERFSLILESASTNQTSMYLCASGTRNSPLHFGNGTRLTVT.

This clonotype was recorded at least ten times. The genes are TRBV28 and TRBJ1-3; D is unresolved. In germline, CDR1 is MDHEN, CDR2 SYDVKM. The V gene lost 3 bases and the J gene lost 0 bases, with 6 bases spanning the gap. The CDR3 contains 14 residues. DNA for the CDR3: TGTGCCAGCAGTTTTTCAAGCTCTGGAAACACCATATATTTT. Translation: CASSFSSSGNTIYF.

The chain has TRBV24-1 and TRBJ2-7; 9 bases agree with TRBD1. The V segment lost 3 bases and the J segment 6 bases; nucleotides outside the gene matches: 5. CDR1 is KGHDR and CDR2 is SFDVKD in the germline V gene. The CDR3 covers 14 residues. The CDR3: CATSDPGQGSEQYF. The CDR3 DNA reads as TGTGCCACCAGTGATCCGGGACAGGGAAGCGAGCAGTACTTC.

The V call is TRBV5-4, the J call TRBJ2-3, with 12 bases matching TRBD2. This CDR3 comprises 17 residues. With 5 bases clipped from V and 3 bases from J, the junction kept 10 bases outside the gene matches. In germline, CDR1 is SGHNT, CDR2 YYREEE (reference sequence). CDR3 coding DNA: TGTGCCAGCAGACCCTCTAGCGGGAGGGCCCCGACAGATACGCAGTATTTT. Its translation: CASRPSSGRAPTDTQYF.

This clonotype occurred a few times. V is TRBV7-2 and J is TRBJ1-6; D is ambiguous. The CDR3 covers 15 residues. V lost 5 bases, J lost 9 bases, and 17 bases lay in between. Germline CDR1 and CDR2: SGHTA and FQGNSA. CDR3 in amino acids: CASSEGLSRGSPLHF. Here the CDR3 DNA reads TGTGCCAGCAGCGAGGGTCTATCACGGGGTTCACCCCTCCACTTT.

This clonotype was seen repeatedly, ten times or more. This sequence joins TRBV6-1 and TRBJ2-1, with 12 bases that match TRBD2. CDR3 length equals 18 residues. V lost 1 base to trimming and J lost 5 bases; unmatched junction nucleotides: 9. Per germline, CDR1 MNHNS and CDR2 SASEGT. CDR3 nucleotide sequence: TGTGCCAGCAGTGAAGGGCCCTACCTAGCGGGAGGGGACAATGAGCAGTTCTTC. Protein product: CASSEGPYLAGGDNEQFF.

In regard to this clonotype: A much larger clonotype is one base distant, so this may be a read error. This chain joins TRBV20-1 and TRBJ2-7; D remains unclear. CDR3 size: 11 residues. V was trimmed by 7 bases and J by 3 bases, leaving 10 bases between them. The germline CDR1 and CDR2 sequences are DFQATT and SNEGSKA (reference sequence). The CDR3: CSGGQNYEQYF. The CDR3 nucleotides read TGCAGTGGTGGTCAAAACTACGAGCAGTACTTC.

This clonotype was recorded at least ten times. The chain employs TRBV28 and TRBJ2-7, with TRBD1 as a possible D gene (6 bases). This CDR3 is 11 amino acids long. The V end was cut by 4 bases, the J end by 12 bases, with 13 bases between. The germline gives CDR1 MDHEN, CDR2 SYDVKM. Here the CDR3 DNA reads TGTGCCAGCAGTTCCAGGGGACCCCCGTACTTC. It is translated as CASSSRGPPYF.

The chain employs TRBV3-1 and TRBJ2-7; possibly TRBD2 for D (6 bases). The CDR3 has 16 residues. Germline V gene data show CDR1 as LGHDT and CDR2 as YNNKEL (reference sequence). Trimming cost V 0 bases and J 0 bases, with 12 bases left between them. This CDR3 reads CASSQDPAGSSYEQYF. In DNA, the CDR3 is TGTGCCAGCAGCCAAGATCCGGCCGGGAGCTCCTACGAGCAGTACTTC.

This chain connects TRBV30 to TRBJ1-3; the D is unclear. CDR1 is GTSNPN, CDR2 SVGIG, per germline (reference sequence). The CDR3 contains 15 residues. The V end was cut by 0 bases, the J end by 8 bases, with 17 bases between. For the CDR3, the DNA is TGTGCCTGGAGTGTACTTGCCCATCCGGGAGACACCATATATTTT. This translates into CAWSVLAHPGDTIYF.